Presented here are 17 T cell receptor beta chains from one specimen sequenced in a study of control samples from healthy donors and cancer patients. Data came from immunoSEQ multiplex PCR; TCRdb stores just in-frame clones and leaves some out. The sample yields 200,000 or so clones, around 90% seen once. Sample: blood. The origin of the receptors is a man in his thirties or forties in good health.

The chain links TRBV7-8 to TRBJ1-5; TRBD1 matches 8 bases. The CDR3 consists of 18 residues. Germline V lookup: CDR1 SGHVS, CDR2 FQNEAQ. J gave up 1 base and V 1 base, and 9 bases lay outside the gene matches. The CDR3 protein is CASSLGGQAWASNQPQHF. In DNA form, the CDR3 reads TGTGCCAGCAGCTTAGGGGGACAGGCCTGGGCGAGCAATCAGCCCCAGCATTTT.

The genes are TRBV9 and TRBJ1-1, with 9 bases aligning to TRBD1. CDR1 and CDR2 (germline): SGDLS, YYNGEE. This CDR3 is 14 amino acids long. J gave up 5 bases and V 3 bases, and 5 bases lay outside the gene matches. The CDR3 protein is CASSDGTGSTEAFF. CDR3 nucleotide sequence: TGTGCCAGCAGCGACGGGACAGGGTCTACTGAAGCTTTCTTT.

The rearrangement uses TRBV4-1 and TRBJ1-3; 7 bases fit TRBD1. V was pared by 4 bases and J by 0 bases, with 12 bases of the junction left unmatched. Looked up from germline, CDR1 is MGHRA and CDR2 is YSYEKL. The CDR3 has 18 residues. CDR3: CASSPLGGPNSSGNTIYF. DNA of the CDR3: TGCGCCAGCAGCCCTCTAGGGGGCCCGAATAGCTCTGGAAACACCATATATTTT.

J is TRBJ2-2 and V is TRBV11-3, with 7 bases fitting TRBD2. This CDR3 contains 13 residues. CDR1 is SGHNT, CDR2 YENEEA, per germline. V lost 8 bases and J lost 5; bases outside the gene matches: 5. The CDR3 sequence is CASSGTTTGELFF. DNA of the CDR3: TGTGCCAGCTCCGGGACTACTACCGGGGAGCTGTTTTTT.

The chain joins TRBV19 to TRBJ1-2; 7 positions match TRBD1. Germline values: CDR1 LNHDA, CDR2 SQIVND (reference sequence). CDR3 length equals 15 residues. Germline trimming cut 4 bases from V and 4 bases from J; bases unmatched to any gene: 9. The CDR3 DNA reads as TGTGCCAGTAGTAAAAAGGGGGCAGCCTCCTATGGCTACACCTTC. Translated, it gives CASSKKGAASYGYTF.

The chain's CDR3 is CASSQDLGPADGYTF. CDR3 DNA sequence: TGTGCCAGCAGCCAAGATCTGGGGCCTGCAGATGGCTACACCTTC. This rearrangement joins TRBV3-1 (or the pseudogene TRBV3-2) to TRBJ1-2; a possible D gene is TRBD1 (5 bases). Germline V gene sequence: CDR1 LGHDT, CDR2 YNNKEL (reference sequence). V was clipped by 0 bases and J by 6 bases, with 14 bases between them. This CDR3 has 15 residues.

The rearrangement links TRBV10-2 to TRBJ1-5; D may be TRBD1 (5 bases). Per germline, CDR1 WSHSY and CDR2 SAAADI. The V end was cut by 2 bases, the J end by 0 bases, with 11 bases between. There are 16 residues in the CDR3. This chain's CDR3 is CASSERGRVSNQPQHF. CDR3 sequence (DNA): TGCGCCAGCAGTGAGCGGGGGAGGGTTAGCAATCAGCCCCAGCATTTT.

This sequence joins TRBV6-4 and TRBJ2-2; D uncertain. The CDR3 totals 10 residues. With 8 bases removed from V and 5 bases from J, the gap between germline ends came to 3 bases. Germline CDR1 and CDR2: MRHNA and SNTAGT. The CDR3 region is CASGTGELFF. The CDR3 region has the DNA TGTGCCAGCGGAACCGGGGAGCTGTTTTTT.

The V call is TRBV5-1, the J call TRBJ2-1, with 10 positions matching TRBD1. J gave up 8 bases and V 4 bases, and 6 bases lay outside the gene matches. Germline V lookup: CDR1 SGHRS, CDR2 YFSETQ. The CDR3 has 14 residues. This CDR3 is CASSPGTGVYEQFF. As DNA, the CDR3 is TGCGCCAGCAGCCCCGGGACAGGGGTTTATGAGCAGTTCTTC.

The chain is built from TRBV11-2 and TRBJ1-2, with D unclear. Trimming took 0 bases from V and 4 from J, leaving 6 bases between them. Germline V gives CDR1 SGHAT, CDR2 FQNNGV. The CDR3 extends over 13 amino acids. This CDR3 is CASSLETTYGYTF. The DNA for the CDR3 is TGTGCCAGCAGCTTAGAGACCACCTATGGCTACACCTTC.

J is TRBJ2-7 and V is TRBV28; D possibly corresponds to TRBD2 (5 bases). CDR3 length: 12 residues. The V end was cut by 6 bases, the J end by 2 bases, with 8 bases between. Germline values: CDR1 MDHEN, CDR2 SYDVKM. The CDR3: CASSPGTYEQYF. The CDR3 nucleotides read TGTGCCAGCAGCCCCGGGACCTACGAGCAGTACTTC.

The rearrangement links TRBV5-1 to TRBJ1-2; D remains unclear. The germline V and J ends were trimmed by 0 bases and 0 bases, with 6 bases remaining between them. From germline, CDR1 is SGHRS and CDR2 YFSETQ. The CDR3 covers 14 residues. The CDR3 bases are TGCGCCAGCAGCTTGGGGGTAGCTAACTATGGCTACACCTTC. Translation: CASSLGVANYGYTF.

This chain's CDR3 is CASSLEAKETQYF. The CDR3 nucleotides are TGTGCCAGCAGTTTAGAGGCTAAAGAGACCCAGTACTTC. The gene calls are TRBV12-3 or TRBV12-4 and TRBJ2-5; D gene ambiguous. The CDR3 has 13 amino acids. The V end was cut by 1 base, the J end by 3 bases, with 6 bases between.

V usage is TRBV12-3 or TRBV12-4 and J usage is TRBJ2-3; D unclear. The CDR3 runs 12 residues. The germline V and J ends were trimmed by 7 bases and 1 base, with 6 bases remaining between them. The chain's CDR3 is CASTDGTDTQYF. The CDR3 nucleotides read TGTGCCAGCACCGATGGCACAGATACGCAGTATTTT.

The V call is TRBV9, the J call TRBJ1-1; D remains unclear. This CDR3 has 11 amino acids. Germline V gives CDR1 SGDLS, CDR2 YYNGEE. V lost 0 bases, J lost 6 bases, and 3 bases lay in between. CDR3 coding DNA: TGTGCCAGCAGCGTAGTCTCTGAAGCTTTCTTT. As protein: CASSVVSEAFF.

Only one count was recorded for this clone. The chain has TRBV27 and TRBJ1-6; a possible D gene is TRBD1 (5 bases). Per germline, CDR1 MNHEY and CDR2 SMNVEV (reference sequence). The CDR3 sequence is 15 residues long. V dropped 1 base and J dropped 10 bases, with 14 bases sitting between them. As DNA, the CDR3 is TGTGCCAGCAGTTTATATGGGGGTTTGGGATCACCCCTCCACTTT. The encoded protein is CASSLYGGLGSPLHF.

The gene calls are TRBV12-3 or TRBV12-4 and TRBJ1-5; no clear D. V gave up 7 bases and J gave up 3 bases, with 10 bases separating them. The CDR3 has 13 residues. In DNA, the CDR3 is TGTGCCAGCATCCGGGGATTCAATCAGCCCCAGCATTTT. Amino acid sequence: CASIRGFNQPQHF.